The source of this T cell receptor beta chain is a study of blood T cells in healthy people across ages. Overall study context: Per two T cells, about one barcoded beta molecule was captured through template switching.

A second about 6 to 11 cycle PCR used barcoded and J-beta primers. MiXCR, run by TCRdb on the 5' RACE reads, gives a single entry per CDR3 protein. This sample carries approximately 940,000 distinct CDR3 sequences, roughly 52% of them seen once, and the ten largest clones take around an eighth. Trimming stripped 4 bases from V and 1 base from J, with 13 bases between. The CDR3 is 15 residues long. Germline V gene lookup returns CDR1 MDHEN and CDR2 SYDVKM. The TCR was taken from a man aged 25-45 years in good health. V is TRBV28 and J is TRBJ1-1; D ambiguous. Sequencing was done on a sample of blood. Here the CDR3 reads CASSSAGSGNTEAFF. CDR3 sequence (DNA): TGTGCCAGCAGTTCCGCTGGGTCGGGGAACACTGAAGCTTTCTTT.